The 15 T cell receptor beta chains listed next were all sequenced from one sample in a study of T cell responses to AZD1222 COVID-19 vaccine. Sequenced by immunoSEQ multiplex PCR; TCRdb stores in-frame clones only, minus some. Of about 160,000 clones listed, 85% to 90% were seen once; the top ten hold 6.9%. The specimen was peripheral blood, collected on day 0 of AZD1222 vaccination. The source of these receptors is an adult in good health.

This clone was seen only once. The chain's CDR3 is CASSQAPGGDYEQYF. CDR3 bases: TGTGCCAGCAGCCAAGCTCCAGGGGGCGACTACGAGCAGTACTTC. The V call is TRBV3-1 (or the pseudogene TRBV3-2), the J call TRBJ2-7; 8 bases line up with TRBD1. There are 15 residues in the CDR3. Unmatched junction bases numbered 5, after V lost 1 base and J lost 3 bases. Looked up from germline, CDR1 is LGHDT and CDR2 is YNNKEL (reference sequence).

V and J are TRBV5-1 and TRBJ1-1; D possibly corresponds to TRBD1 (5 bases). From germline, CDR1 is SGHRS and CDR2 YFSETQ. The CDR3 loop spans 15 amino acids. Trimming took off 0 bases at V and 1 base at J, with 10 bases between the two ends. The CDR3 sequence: CASSLAKGPNTEAFF. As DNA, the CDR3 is TGCGCCAGCAGCTTGGCCAAGGGACCGAACACTGAAGCTTTCTTT.

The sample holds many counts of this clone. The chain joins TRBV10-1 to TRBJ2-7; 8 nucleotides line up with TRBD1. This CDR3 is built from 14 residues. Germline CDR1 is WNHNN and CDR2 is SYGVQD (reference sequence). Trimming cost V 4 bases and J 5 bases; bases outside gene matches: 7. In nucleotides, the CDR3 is TGCGCCAGCAGTGCCGTGGACAGGGAACACGAGCAGTACGTC. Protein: CASSAVDREHEQYV.

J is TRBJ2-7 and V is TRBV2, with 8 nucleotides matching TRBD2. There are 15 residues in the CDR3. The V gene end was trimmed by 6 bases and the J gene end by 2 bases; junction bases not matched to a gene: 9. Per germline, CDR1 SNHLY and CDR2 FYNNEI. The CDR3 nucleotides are TGTGCCAGCAGCCTAGCGGGCCAGGGAACCTACGAGCAGTACGTC. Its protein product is CASSLAGQGTYEQYV.

In DNA form, the CDR3 reads TGTGCCAGCAGTAACGAAGGAGAGACCCAGTACTTC. Translation: CASSNEGETQYF. The chain links TRBV6-5 to TRBJ2-5; no firm D call. In germline, CDR1 is MNHEY, CDR2 SVGAGI. The CDR3 spans 12 residues. V was cut by 5 bases and J by 4 bases, with 8 bases left in between.

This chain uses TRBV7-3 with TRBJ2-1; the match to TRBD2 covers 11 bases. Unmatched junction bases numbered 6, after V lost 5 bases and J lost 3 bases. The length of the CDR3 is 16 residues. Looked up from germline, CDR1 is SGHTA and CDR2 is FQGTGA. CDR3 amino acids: CASSLAGGSVYNEQFF. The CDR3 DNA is TGTGCCAGCAGCCTAGCGGGGGGAAGCGTCTACAATGAGCAGTTCTTC. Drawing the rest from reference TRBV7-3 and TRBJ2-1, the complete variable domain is GAGVSQTPSNKVTEKGKYVELRCDPISGHTALYWYRQSLGQGPEFLIYFQGTGAADDSGLPNDRFFAVRPEGSVSTLKIQRTERGDSAVYLCASSLAGGSVYNEQFFGPGTRLTVL.

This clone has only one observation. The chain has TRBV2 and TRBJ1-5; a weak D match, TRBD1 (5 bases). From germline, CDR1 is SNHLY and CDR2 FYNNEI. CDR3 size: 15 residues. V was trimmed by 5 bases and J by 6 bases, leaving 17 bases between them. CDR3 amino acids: CASSKVNTGVQPQHF. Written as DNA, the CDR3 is TGTGCCAGCAGTAAAGTGAATACAGGAGTTCAGCCCCAGCATTTT. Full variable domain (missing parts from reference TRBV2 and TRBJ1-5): EPEVTQTPSHQVTQMGQEVILRCVPISNHLYFYWYRQILGQKVEFLVSFYNNEISEKSEIFDDQFSVERPDGSNFTLKIRSTKLEDSAMYFCASSKVNTGVQPQHFGDGTRLSIL.

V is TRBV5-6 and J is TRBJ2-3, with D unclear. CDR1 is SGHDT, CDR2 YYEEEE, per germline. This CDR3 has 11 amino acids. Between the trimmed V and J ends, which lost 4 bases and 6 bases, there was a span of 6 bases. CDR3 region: CASSPPDTQYF. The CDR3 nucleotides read TGTGCCAGCAGCCCTCCCGATACGCAGTATTTT.

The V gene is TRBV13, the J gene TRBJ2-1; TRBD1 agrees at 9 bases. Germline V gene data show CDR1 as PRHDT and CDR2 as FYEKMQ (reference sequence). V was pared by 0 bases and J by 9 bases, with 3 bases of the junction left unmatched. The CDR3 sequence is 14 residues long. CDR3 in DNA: TGTGCCAGCAGCTTAGGGACAGGGGGTATTGAGCAGTTCTTC. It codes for CASSLGTGGIEQFF.

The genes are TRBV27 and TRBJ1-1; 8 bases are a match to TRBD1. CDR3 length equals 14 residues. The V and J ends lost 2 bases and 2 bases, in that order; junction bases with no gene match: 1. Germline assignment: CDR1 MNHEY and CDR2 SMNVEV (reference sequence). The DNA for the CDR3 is TGTGCCAGCAGTTTACAGGGGGCCAACACTGAAGCTTTCTTT. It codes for CASSLQGANTEAFF.

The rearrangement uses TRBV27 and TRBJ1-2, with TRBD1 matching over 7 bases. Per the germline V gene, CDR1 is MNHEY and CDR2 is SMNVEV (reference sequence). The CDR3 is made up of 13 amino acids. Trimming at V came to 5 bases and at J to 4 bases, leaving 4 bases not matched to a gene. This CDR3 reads CASSQYRGYGYTF. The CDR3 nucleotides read TGTGCCAGCAGTCAATACAGGGGCTATGGCTACACCTTC.

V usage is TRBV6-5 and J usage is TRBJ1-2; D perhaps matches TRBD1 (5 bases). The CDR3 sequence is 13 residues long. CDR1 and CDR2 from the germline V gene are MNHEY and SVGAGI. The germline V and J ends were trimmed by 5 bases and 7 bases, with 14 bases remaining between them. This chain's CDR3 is CASSPVGTSGYTF. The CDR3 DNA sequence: TGTGCCAGCAGTCCTGTGGGGACCTCTGGCTACACCTTC.

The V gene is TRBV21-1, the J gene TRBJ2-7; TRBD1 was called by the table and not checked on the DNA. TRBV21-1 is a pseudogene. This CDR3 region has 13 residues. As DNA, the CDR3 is TGTGCCAGCAGAAGCAGGGGGCTTCTCGGGCAGTACTTC. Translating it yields CASRSRGLLGQYF.

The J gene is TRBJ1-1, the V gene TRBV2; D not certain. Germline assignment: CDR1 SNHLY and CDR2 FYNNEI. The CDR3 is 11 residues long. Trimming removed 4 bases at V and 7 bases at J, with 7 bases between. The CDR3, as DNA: TGTGCCAGCAGTGGGCTTGTTGAAGCTTTCTTT. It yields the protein CASSGLVEAFF.

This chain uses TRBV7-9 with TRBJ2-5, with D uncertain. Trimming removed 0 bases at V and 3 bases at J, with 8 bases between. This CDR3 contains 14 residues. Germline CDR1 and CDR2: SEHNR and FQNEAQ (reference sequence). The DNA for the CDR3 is TGTGCCAGCAGCTTAGCAGGGAACGAAGAGACCCAGTACTTC. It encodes CASSLAGNEETQYF.